These 32 T cell receptor beta chains were sequenced from one sample in a study of cytomegalovirus exposure and HLA in healthy donors. The method was immunoSEQ multiplex PCR; TCRdb's version includes in-frame clones alone and lacks a portion of them. The data show roughly 200,000 clones, with 86% seen just once and about 7.2% held by the top ten. Input material: PBMCs. Every receptor here comes from a man aged 30 to 45 in good health and CMV-seropositive.

The rearrangement joins TRBV9 to TRBJ1-2; perhaps TRBD1 as D (5 bases). CDR3 length: 15 residues. V lost 3 bases and J 1 base, leaving 13 bases between the germline ends. Germline loops: CDR1 SGDLS, CDR2 YYNGEE. The CDR3 coding sequence is TGTGCCAGCAGCGATAGTCGACAGATTAACTATGGCTACACCTTC. It encodes CASSDSRQINYGYTF.

The rearrangement links TRBV6-6 to TRBJ1-5; 11 positions match TRBD1. Germline V gene lookup returns CDR1 MNHNY and CDR2 SVGAGI (reference sequence). CDR3 length: 14 residues. V shed 6 bases, J shed 6 bases, and the junction held 4 bases outside the gene matches. CDR3 amino acids: CASSSGTGGQPQHF. The CDR3 nucleotides read TGTGCCAGCAGCTCCGGGACAGGGGGTCAGCCCCAGCATTTT.

The genes are TRBV4-1 and TRBJ2-1; no firm D call. The CDR3 has 12 amino acids. V lost 0 bases and J 8 bases, leaving 5 bases between the germline ends. Germline assignment: CDR1 MGHRA and CDR2 YSYEKL. The CDR3 protein is CASSQDHHEQFF. CDR3 DNA sequence: TGCGCCAGCAGCCAAGATCATCATGAGCAGTTCTTC.

This chain connects TRBV7-2 to TRBJ1-5; D not certain. V lost 3 bases and J 5 bases, leaving 11 bases between the germline ends. In germline, CDR1 is SGHTA, CDR2 FQGNSA. The CDR3 runs 14 residues. The CDR3 loop is CASSLAMADQPQHF. The CDR3 bases are TGTGCCAGCAGCTTGGCCATGGCGGATCAGCCCCAGCATTTT.

V usage is TRBV18 and J usage is TRBJ1-5; D unclear. The V gene lost 3 bases and the J gene lost 8 bases, with 11 bases spanning the gap. Germline CDR1 reads KGHSH; CDR2 reads LQKENI. This CDR3 comprises 13 residues. CDR3 residues: CASSPDIVEPQHF. The CDR3 bases are TGTGCCAGCTCACCCGACATAGTAGAGCCCCAGCATTTT. Full variable domain (remainder filled in from reference TRBV18 and TRBJ1-5): NAGVMQNPRHLVRRRGQEARLRCSPMKGHSHVYWYRQLPEEGLKFMVYLQKENIIDESGMPKERFSAEFPKEGPSILRIQQVVRGDSAAYFCASSPDIVEPQHFGDGTRLSIL.

This rearrangement joins TRBV5-1 to TRBJ2-1; possibly TRBD2 for D (6 bases). The V end was cut by 5 bases, the J end by 0 bases, with 15 bases between. This CDR3 comprises 16 residues. The V gene's germline CDR1 is SGHRS and CDR2 YFSETQ. The CDR3 nucleotides are TGCGCCAGCAGTCCCGGGAGCGCAAGCTCCTACAATGAGCAGTTCTTC. As protein: CASSPGSASSYNEQFF.

The chain joins TRBV4-1 to TRBJ1-4; D ambiguous. CDR1 MGHRA and CDR2 YSYEKL come from the germline V gene. Between the trimmed V and J ends, which lost 3 bases and 3 bases, there was a span of 5 bases. This CDR3 has 13 amino acids. The DNA for the CDR3 is TGCGCCAGCAGCCATGTTGCTAATGAAAAACTGTTTTTT. Its translation is CASSHVANEKLFF.

This clone was counted only a few times. The chain links TRBV29-1 to TRBJ1-1; D is uncertain. The CDR3 is 10 residues long. Germline V CDR1 and CDR2: SQVTM, ANQGSEA. V was trimmed by 4 bases and J by 5 bases, leaving 5 bases between them. CDR3 nucleotide sequence: TGCAGCGTTGGGGTGACTGAAGCTTTCTTT. Amino acid sequence: CSVGVTEAFF.

The chain employs TRBV11-3 and TRBJ2-1; D is perhaps TRBD2 (6 bases). V was pared by 4 bases and J by 8 bases, with 24 bases between. The CDR3 totals 17 residues. CDR1 and CDR2 (germline): SGHNT, YENEEA. The CDR3 nucleotides are TGTGCCAGCAGCTCCCTCGAGGTATGGAGGGGCCCCTATGAGCAGTTCTTC. Translation: CASSSLEVWRGPYEQFF. Full variable domain (missing parts from reference TRBV11-3 and TRBJ2-1): EAGVVQSPRYKIIEKKQPVAFWCNPISGHNTLYWYLQNLGQGPELLIRYENEEAVDDSQLPKDRFSAERLKGVDSTLKIQPAELGDSAVYLCASSSLEVWRGPYEQFFGPGTRLTVL.

V is TRBV6-5 and J is TRBJ2-5; 11 bases align to TRBD1. CDR1 and CDR2 (germline): MNHEY, SVGAGI. The CDR3 loop spans 16 amino acids. The ends lost 0 bases at V and 6 bases at J; junction bases unmatched: 6. The CDR3 DNA is TGTGCCAGCAGTTACTCAGGGACAGGGGGTAGAAAGACCCAGTACTTC. It translates to CASSYSGTGGRKTQYF.

The chain has TRBV11-2 and TRBJ1-1; D unclear. In germline, CDR1 is SGHAT, CDR2 FQNNGV. V lost 3 bases and J 0 bases, leaving 8 bases between the germline ends. The CDR3 contains 14 residues. The CDR3 reads CASSLSNLNTEAFF. The CDR3 DNA sequence: TGTGCCAGCAGCTTGTCTAACTTGAACACTGAAGCTTTCTTT.

The chain is built from TRBV2 and TRBJ2-5, with D maybe TRBD1 (6 bases). The ends were cut back, 0 bases at V and 4 bases at J, with 9 bases in the middle. The CDR3 runs 14 residues. CDR1 and CDR2 (germline): SNHLY, FYNNEI. CDR3 coding DNA: TGTGCCAGCAGTGAAGCTGGGGGCTCAGAGACCCAGTACTTC. This gives the protein CASSEAGGSETQYF.

The rearrangement joins TRBV2 to TRBJ1-2; TRBD1 matches 7 bases. CDR1 SNHLY and CDR2 FYNNEI come from the germline V gene. The trim removed 6 bases at V and 6 bases at J, leaving 13 bases unmatched. The CDR3 runs to 15 residues. Here the CDR3 reads CASRRMGGQTDGYTF. The CDR3, as DNA: TGTGCCAGCAGGAGAATGGGGGGACAGACAGATGGCTACACCTTC. Supplemented by reference TRBV2 and TRBJ1-2, the full variable domain reads EPEVTQTPSHQVTQMGQEVILRCVPISNHLYFYWYRQILGQKVEFLVSFYNNEISEKSEIFDDQFSVERPDGSNFTLKIRSTKLEDSAMYFCASRRMGGQTDGYTFGSGTRLTVV.

V and J are TRBV30 and TRBJ2-2, with 8 nucleotides matching TRBD1. The trim removed 7 bases at V and 0 bases at J, leaving 1 base unmatched. This CDR3 comprises 13 residues. Per germline, CDR1 GTSNPN and CDR2 SVGIG (reference sequence). CDR3 nucleotide sequence: TGTGCCTTGGACAGGGCGAACACCGGGGAGCTGTTTTTT. Amino acids: CALDRANTGELFF.

V usage is TRBV6-1 and J usage is TRBJ1-4, with a possible D match to TRBD1 (6 bases). CDR1 and CDR2 (germline): MNHNS, SASEGT. Trimming left V 6 bases short and J 4 bases short, with 15 bases between. The CDR3 consists of 15 residues. The CDR3 spells CASRSPRGYNEKLFF. The CDR3 nucleotides read TGTGCCAGCAGATCCCCCAGGGGATATAATGAAAAACTGTTTTTT.

CDR3 in amino acids: CASSPLRDMGDTIYF. The CDR3 bases are TGTGCCAGCAGCCCGCTCCGGGATATGGGCGACACCATATATTTT. V usage is TRBV13 and J usage is TRBJ1-3; D is unresolved. The CDR3 is made up of 15 amino acids. V was cut by 5 bases and J by 8 bases, with 19 bases left in between. Germline V gives CDR1 PRHDT, CDR2 FYEKMQ (reference sequence).

The table lists this clone with a few counts. The chain has TRBV19 and TRBJ2-7; no clear D. Germline V CDR1 and CDR2: LNHDA, SQIVND (reference sequence). The CDR3 runs to 11 residues. V was trimmed by 4 bases and J by 3 bases, leaving 4 bases between them. The CDR3 reads CASSNIYEQYF. CDR3 nucleotide sequence: TGTGCCAGTAGTAATATCTACGAGCAGTACTTC. Full variable domain (missing parts from reference TRBV19 and TRBJ2-7): DGGITQSPKYLFRKEGQNVTLSCEQNLNHDAMYWYRQDPGQGLRLIYYSQIVNDFQKGDIAEGYSVSREKKESFPLTVTSAQKNPTAFYLCASSNIYEQYFGPGTRLTVT.

This chain joins TRBV29-1 and TRBJ2-3; TRBD1 agrees at 8 bases. The CDR3 runs 15 residues. J gave up 2 bases and V 7 bases, and 11 bases lay outside the gene matches. Per the germline V gene, CDR1 is SQVTM and CDR2 is ANQGSEA. The CDR3 DNA reads TGCAGCGCCCTCCCTAACAGGGGGGCCACAGATACGCAGTATTTT. Translated, it gives CSALPNRGATDTQYF.

The gene calls are TRBV6-1 and TRBJ1-5; maybe TRBD1 (5 bases). This CDR3 comprises 15 residues. The germline CDR1 and CDR2 sequences are MNHNS and SASEGT. The V end lost 7 bases, the J end lost 0 bases, and 13 bases lay between the germline ends. The CDR3, as DNA: TGTGCCAGCATTGACAGTTTCTTTAGCAATCAGCCCCAGCATTTT. Residues: CASIDSFFSNQPQHF.

The rearrangement uses TRBV6-1 and TRBJ2-2, with D possibly TRBD1 on 5 matching bases. CDR1 and CDR2 from the germline V gene are MNHNS and SASEGT. Trimming took off 2 bases at V and 4 bases at J, with 5 bases between the two ends. The CDR3 runs 13 residues. The CDR3 coding sequence is TGTGCCAGCAGTGAACAGGGCACCGGGGAGCTGTTTTTT. Amino acids: CASSEQGTGELFF.

This clone was seen more than once but under ten times. This sequence joins TRBV30 and TRBJ1-5; no clear D gene. Germline CDR1 is GTSNPN and CDR2 is SVGIG (reference sequence). The CDR3 length is 14 residues. The V gene lost 2 bases and the J gene lost 6 bases, with 14 bases spanning the gap. In DNA, the CDR3 is TGTGCCTGGAGTTCCCTGGAGACCGGTCAGCCCCAGCATTTT. It encodes CAWSSLETGQPQHF.

The J gene is TRBJ1-2, the V gene TRBV18; perhaps TRBD1 as D (6 bases). CDR3 length equals 14 residues. V dropped 6 bases and J dropped 3 bases, with 14 bases sitting between them. Germline CDR1 and CDR2: KGHSH and LQKENI. In DNA form, the CDR3 reads TGTGCCAGCTCCGGGTCTGGACAGCACTATGGCTACACCTTC. Protein: CASSGSGQHYGYTF.

This clone was counted many times. The identical CDR3 is also encoded by other nucleotide sequences in the sample. The rearrangement links TRBV6-5 to TRBJ2-3; 13 bases match TRBD2. The V gene's germline CDR1 is MNHEY and CDR2 SVGAGI. Trimming removed 6 bases from V and 3 bases from J; junction bases left unmatched: 3. The CDR3 covers 15 residues. The CDR3 protein is CASRGGLAGTDTQYF. The CDR3 DNA sequence: TGTGCCAGCAGGGGGGGACTAGCGGGAACAGATACGCAGTATTTT.

V and J are TRBV4-2 and TRBJ2-3, with 7 bases aligning to TRBD2. V lost 4 bases and J lost 6; bases outside the gene matches: 10. The CDR3 runs to 15 residues. Germline-derived CDR1 and CDR2 are LGHNA and YNFKEQ. In nucleotides, the CDR3 is TGTGCCAGCAGCCTCGGGACTACTTTGTCGGATACGCAGTATTTT. This translates into CASSLGTTLSDTQYF.

The chain employs TRBV27 and TRBJ2-1; D is perhaps TRBD2 (5 bases). CDR1 is MNHEY, CDR2 SMNVEV, per germline (reference sequence). V was pared by 7 bases and J by 9 bases, with 16 bases between. The CDR3 extends over 13 amino acids. The CDR3 sequence is CASKNGGLGEQFF. In nucleotides, the CDR3 is TGTGCCAGCAAGAACGGCGGACTGGGTGAGCAGTTCTTC.

This sequence joins TRBV30 and TRBJ2-5; D possibly matches TRBD1 or TRBD2 (6 bases each). The CDR3 spans 13 residues. V lost 2 bases and J 7 bases, leaving 14 bases between the germline ends. Germline V CDR1 and CDR2: GTSNPN, SVGIG (reference sequence). CDR3 DNA sequence: TGTGCCTGGAGTAGGGGGGCGAGCGGGACCCAGTACTTC. Protein: CAWSRGASGTQYF.

This chain links TRBV5-1 with TRBJ2-5; 7 positions match TRBD2. CDR3 length: 14 amino acids. The V and J ends lost 4 bases and 9 bases, in that order; junction bases with no gene match: 12. CDR1 and CDR2 (germline): SGHRS, YFSETQ. CDR3: CASSPRGGEMAQYF. The CDR3, as DNA: TGCGCCAGCAGCCCCCGTGGGGGGGAGATGGCCCAGTACTTC. Drawing the rest from reference TRBV5-1 and TRBJ2-5, the complete variable domain is KAGVTQTPRYLIKTRGQQVTLSCSPISGHRSVSWYQQTPGQGLQFLFEYFSETQRNKGNFPGRFSGRQFSNSRSEMNVSTLELGDSALYLCASSPRGGEMAQYFGPGTRLLVL.

This chain uses TRBV5-6 with TRBJ1-2, with D unresolved. Per the germline V gene, CDR1 is SGHDT and CDR2 is YYEEEE. The V gene lost 0 bases and the J gene lost 8 bases, with 11 bases spanning the gap. The CDR3 spans 13 residues. CDR3 residues: CASSLEGFRGYTF. Here the CDR3 DNA reads TGTGCCAGCAGCTTGGAGGGATTTCGGGGCTACACCTTC.

This chain connects TRBV18 to TRBJ2-7, with D uncertain. V was shortened by 2 bases and J by 7 bases, with 12 bases between the two germline ends. This CDR3 is built from 13 residues. Germline V gives CDR1 KGHSH, CDR2 LQKENI. The CDR3 DNA reads as TGTGCCAGCTCACCATTGGACCCCGGAGAGCAGTACTTC. Its protein product is CASSPLDPGEQYF.

The chain couples TRBV6-5 to TRBJ1-2; weak D call: TRBD1 (5 bases). Per germline, CDR1 MNHEY and CDR2 SVGAGI. The CDR3 totals 15 residues. The V gene lost 0 bases and the J gene lost 1 base, with 9 bases spanning the gap. DNA for the CDR3: TGTGCCAGCAGTTACTCAGGGGTGGGTAACTATGGCTACACCTTC. It specifies CASSYSGVGNYGYTF.

The chain has TRBV5-6 and TRBJ1-5, with D unresolved. The CDR3 totals 15 residues. Trimming removed 2 bases from V and 0 bases from J, with 9 bases in between. Germline V gene lookup returns CDR1 SGHDT and CDR2 YYEEEE. CDR3 sequence reads: CASSLNLYSNQPQHF. The CDR3 DNA reads TGTGCCAGCAGCTTAAACCTCTATAGCAATCAGCCCCAGCATTTT.

The rearrangement joins TRBV5-1 to TRBJ1-1; perhaps TRBD1 as D (6 bases). The CDR3 extends over 17 amino acids. V was cut by 6 bases and J by 0 bases, with 21 bases left in between. Germline values: CDR1 SGHRS, CDR2 YFSETQ. CDR3 loop: CASTGVGGFNMNTEAFF. CDR3 coding DNA: TGCGCCAGCACCGGGGTCGGGGGCTTTAACATGAACACTGAAGCTTTCTTT.